This paragraph covers one TCR beta chain sequence. V lost 6 bases, J lost 11 bases, and 17 bases lay in between. The CDR3 runs to 14 residues. Per the germline V gene, CDR1 is SEHNR and CDR2 is FQNEAQ (reference sequence). The sample originates from a study of T cell changes during pregnancy in multiple sclerosis. Produced via immunoSEQ multiplex PCR; TCRdb's table is partial and in-frame only. Of roughly 35,000 clones in the sample, nearly 95% were seen once. The receptor comes from a female donor in good health, enrolled as a control in a pregnancy study. The sample here was CD4+ T cells from peripheral blood mononuclear cells, taken in the third trimester of pregnancy. The chain joins TRBV7-9 to TRBJ1-6; D gene ambiguous. The CDR3 DNA is TGTGCCAGCAGTTTCCCGGGAGAGGGAACACCCCTCCACTTT. It is translated as CASSFPGEGTPLHF.